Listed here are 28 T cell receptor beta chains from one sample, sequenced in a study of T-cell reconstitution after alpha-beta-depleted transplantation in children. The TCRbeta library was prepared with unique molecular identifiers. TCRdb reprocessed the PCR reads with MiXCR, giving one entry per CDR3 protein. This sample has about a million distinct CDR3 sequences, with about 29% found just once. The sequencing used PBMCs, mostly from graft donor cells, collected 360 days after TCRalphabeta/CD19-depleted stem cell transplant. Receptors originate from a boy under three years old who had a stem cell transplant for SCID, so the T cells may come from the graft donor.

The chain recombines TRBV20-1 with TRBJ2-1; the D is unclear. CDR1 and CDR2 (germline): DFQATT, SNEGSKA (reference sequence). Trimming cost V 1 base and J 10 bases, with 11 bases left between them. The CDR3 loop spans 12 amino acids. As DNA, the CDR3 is TGCAGTGCTAGAGTATCTCCCAGCGAGCAGTTCTTC. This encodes CSARVSPSEQFF.

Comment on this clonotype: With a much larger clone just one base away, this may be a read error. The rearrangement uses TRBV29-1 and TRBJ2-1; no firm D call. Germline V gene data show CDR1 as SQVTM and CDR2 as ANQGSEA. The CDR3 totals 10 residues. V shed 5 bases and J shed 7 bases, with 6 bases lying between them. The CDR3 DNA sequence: TGCAGCGTTTCAAGGAATGAGCAGTTCTTC. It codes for CSVSRNEQFF.

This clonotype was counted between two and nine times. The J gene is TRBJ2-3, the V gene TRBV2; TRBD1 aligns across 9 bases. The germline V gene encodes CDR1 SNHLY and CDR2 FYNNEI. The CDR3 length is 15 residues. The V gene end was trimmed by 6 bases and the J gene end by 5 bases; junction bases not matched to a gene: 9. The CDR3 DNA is TGTGCCAGCAGCCGGACAGGGGCGCAAGTAGATACGCAGTATTTT. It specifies CASSRTGAQVDTQYF. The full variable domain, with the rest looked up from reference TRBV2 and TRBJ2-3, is EPEVTQTPSHQVTQMGQEVILRCVPISNHLYFYWYRQILGQKVEFLVSFYNNEISEKSEIFDDQFSVERPDGSNFTLKIRSTKLEDSAMYFCASSRTGAQVDTQYFGPGTRLTVL.

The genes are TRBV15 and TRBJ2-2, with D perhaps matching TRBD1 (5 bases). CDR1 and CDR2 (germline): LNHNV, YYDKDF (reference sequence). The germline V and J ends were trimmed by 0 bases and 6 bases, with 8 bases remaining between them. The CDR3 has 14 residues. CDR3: CATSRDQGPGELFF. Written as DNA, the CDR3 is TGTGCCACCAGCAGAGATCAGGGCCCCGGGGAGCTGTTTTTT.

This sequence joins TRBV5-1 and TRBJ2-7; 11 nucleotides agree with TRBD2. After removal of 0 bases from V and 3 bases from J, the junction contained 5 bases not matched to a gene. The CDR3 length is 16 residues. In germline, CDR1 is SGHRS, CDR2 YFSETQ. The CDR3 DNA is TGCGCCAGCAGCTTGGGGCCCGGGACTAGCGGCTACGAGCAGTACTTC. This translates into CASSLGPGTSGYEQYF.

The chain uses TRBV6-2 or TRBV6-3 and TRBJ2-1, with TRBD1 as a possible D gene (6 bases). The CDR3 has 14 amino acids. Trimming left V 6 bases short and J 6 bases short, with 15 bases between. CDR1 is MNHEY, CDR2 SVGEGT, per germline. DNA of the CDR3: TGTGCCAGCAGCCGGGACACGTACAGCAATGAGCAGTTCTTC. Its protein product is CASSRDTYSNEQFF.

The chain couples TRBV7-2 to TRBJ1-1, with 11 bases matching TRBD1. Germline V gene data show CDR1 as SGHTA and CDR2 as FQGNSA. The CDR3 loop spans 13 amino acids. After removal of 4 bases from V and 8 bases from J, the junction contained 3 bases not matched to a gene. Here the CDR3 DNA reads TGTGCCAGCAGCTCGGGGACAGGGGGAGAAGCTTTCTTT. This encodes CASSSGTGGEAFF.

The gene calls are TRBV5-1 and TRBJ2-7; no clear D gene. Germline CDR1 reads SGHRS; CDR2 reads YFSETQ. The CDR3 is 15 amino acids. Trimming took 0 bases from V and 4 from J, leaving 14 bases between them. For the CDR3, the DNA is TGCGCCAGCAGCTTGGATACGGCCCAGTGGTACGAGCAGTACTTC. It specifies CASSLDTAQWYEQYF.

CDR3 nucleotide sequence: TGCAGTGCTTCGCGGACAGGGGGGCACCCATACAATGAGCAGTTCTTC. Translation: CSASRTGGHPYNEQFF. The chain is built from TRBV20-1 and TRBJ2-1; 10 bases match TRBD1. Germline values: CDR1 DFQATT, CDR2 SNEGSKA (reference sequence). The V gene end was trimmed by 5 bases and the J gene end by 4 bases; junction bases not matched to a gene: 11. The CDR3 extends over 16 amino acids.

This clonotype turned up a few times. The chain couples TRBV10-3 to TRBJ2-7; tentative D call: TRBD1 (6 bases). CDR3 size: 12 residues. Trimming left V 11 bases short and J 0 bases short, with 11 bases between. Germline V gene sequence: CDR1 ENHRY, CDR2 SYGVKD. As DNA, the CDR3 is TGTGCCCTCTCAGGGGACTCCTACGAGCAGTACTTC. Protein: CALSGDSYEQYF.

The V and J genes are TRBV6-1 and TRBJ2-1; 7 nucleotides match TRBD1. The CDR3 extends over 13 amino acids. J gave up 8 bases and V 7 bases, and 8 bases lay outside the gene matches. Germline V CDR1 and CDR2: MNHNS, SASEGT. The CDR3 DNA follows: TGTGCCAGCATAAGGGGGCTGCTGTATGAGCAGTTCTTC. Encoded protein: CASIRGLLYEQFF.

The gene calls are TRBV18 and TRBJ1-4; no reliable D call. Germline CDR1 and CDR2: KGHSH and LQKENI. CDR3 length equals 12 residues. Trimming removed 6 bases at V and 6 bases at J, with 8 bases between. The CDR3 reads CASSPGDEKLFF. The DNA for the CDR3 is TGTGCCAGCTCTCCCGGGGATGAAAAACTGTTTTTT.

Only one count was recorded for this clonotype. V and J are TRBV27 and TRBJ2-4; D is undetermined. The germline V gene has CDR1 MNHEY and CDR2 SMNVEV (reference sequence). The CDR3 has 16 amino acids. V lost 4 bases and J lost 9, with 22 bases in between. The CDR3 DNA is TGTGCCAGCAGTTCCCGCCCTAGTTTGACGGGTGCCATTCAGTACTTC. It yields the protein CASSSRPSLTGAIQYF.

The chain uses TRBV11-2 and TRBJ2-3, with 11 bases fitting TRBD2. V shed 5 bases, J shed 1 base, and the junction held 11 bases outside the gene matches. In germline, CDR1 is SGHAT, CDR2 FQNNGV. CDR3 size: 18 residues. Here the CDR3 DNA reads TGTGCCAGCAGCCTAGGGACTAGCGGCACTGGGGGCACAGATACGCAGTATTTT. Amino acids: CASSLGTSGTGGTDTQYF.

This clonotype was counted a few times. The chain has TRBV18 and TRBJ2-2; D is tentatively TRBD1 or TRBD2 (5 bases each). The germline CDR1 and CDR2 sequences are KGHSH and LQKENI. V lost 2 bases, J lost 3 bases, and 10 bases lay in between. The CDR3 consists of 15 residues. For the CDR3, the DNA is TGTGCCAGCTCACCAGAGGGGTCGGACACCGGGGAGCTGTTTTTT. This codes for CASSPEGSDTGELFF.

In DNA, the CDR3 is TGTGCCAGCAGCGCGGGACTAGCGGGGGGGAATGAGCAGTTCTTC. Protein: CASSAGLAGGNEQFF. This chain uses TRBV12-3 or TRBV12-4 with TRBJ2-1; TRBD2 matches 16 bases. J was trimmed by 7 bases and V by 6 bases; bases with no gene match: 3. CDR3 length: 15 amino acids.

The CDR3 reads CSARVSGLLTDTQYF. The CDR3 nucleotides are TGCAGTGCTAGAGTGTCAGGTCTACTCACAGATACGCAGTATTTT. This sequence joins TRBV20-1 and TRBJ2-3; D not resolved. Trimming removed 1 base from V and 2 bases from J, with 13 bases in between. The CDR3 is 15 residues long. From germline, CDR1 is DFQATT and CDR2 SNEGSKA (reference sequence).

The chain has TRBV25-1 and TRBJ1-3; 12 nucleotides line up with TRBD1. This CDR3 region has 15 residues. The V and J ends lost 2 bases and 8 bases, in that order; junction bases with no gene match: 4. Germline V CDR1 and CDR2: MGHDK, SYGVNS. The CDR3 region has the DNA TGTGCCAGCAGTGAAGGGACAGGGGGCGCGGACACCATATATTTT. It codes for CASSEGTGGADTIYF.

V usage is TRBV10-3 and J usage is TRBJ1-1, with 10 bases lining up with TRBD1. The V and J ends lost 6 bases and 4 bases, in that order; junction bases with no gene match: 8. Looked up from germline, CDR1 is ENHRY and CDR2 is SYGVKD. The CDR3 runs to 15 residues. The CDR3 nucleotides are TGTGCCATCAGCAACCACCGGGACAGGGGCACTGAAGCTTTCTTT. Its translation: CAISNHRDRGTEAFF.

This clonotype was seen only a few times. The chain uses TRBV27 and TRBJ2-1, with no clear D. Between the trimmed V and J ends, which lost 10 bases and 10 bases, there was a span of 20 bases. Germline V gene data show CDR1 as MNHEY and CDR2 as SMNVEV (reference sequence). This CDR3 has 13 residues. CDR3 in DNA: TGTGCCACCCAATATGGCCGCACCCCCGAGCAGTTCTTC. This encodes CATQYGRTPEQFF.

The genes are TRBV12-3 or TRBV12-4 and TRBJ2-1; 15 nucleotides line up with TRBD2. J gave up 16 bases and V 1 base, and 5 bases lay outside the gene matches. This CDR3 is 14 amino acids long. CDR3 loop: CASSLGTSGGAFFF. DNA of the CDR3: TGTGCCAGCAGTTTAGGGACTAGCGGGGGGGCATTTTTCTTC.

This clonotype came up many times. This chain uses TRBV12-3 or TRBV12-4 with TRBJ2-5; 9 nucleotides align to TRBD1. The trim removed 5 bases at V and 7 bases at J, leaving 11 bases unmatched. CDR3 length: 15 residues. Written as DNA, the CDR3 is TGTGCCAGCAGTCCCGGGACAGGGTTCAGTGTGACCCAGTACTTC. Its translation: CASSPGTGFSVTQYF.

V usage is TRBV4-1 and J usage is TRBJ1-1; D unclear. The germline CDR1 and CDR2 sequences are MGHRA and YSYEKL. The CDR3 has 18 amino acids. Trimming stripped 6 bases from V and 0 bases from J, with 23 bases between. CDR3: CASSPSQTRLRLNTEAFF. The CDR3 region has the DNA TGCGCCAGCAGTCCAAGTCAGACTAGGCTCCGCTTGAACACTGAAGCTTTCTTT.

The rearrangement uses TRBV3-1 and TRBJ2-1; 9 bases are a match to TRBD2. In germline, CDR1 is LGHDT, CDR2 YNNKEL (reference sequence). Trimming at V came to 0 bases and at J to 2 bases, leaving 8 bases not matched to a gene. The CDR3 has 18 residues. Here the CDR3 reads CASSQEIGKRGAYNEQFF. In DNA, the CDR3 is TGTGCCAGCAGCCAAGAAATAGGGAAGCGGGGGGCCTACAATGAGCAGTTCTTC.

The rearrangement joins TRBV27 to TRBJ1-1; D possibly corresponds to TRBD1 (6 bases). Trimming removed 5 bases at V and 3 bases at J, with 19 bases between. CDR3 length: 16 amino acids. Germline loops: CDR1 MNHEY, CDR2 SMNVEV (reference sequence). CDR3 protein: CASSAYRVLGDTEAFF. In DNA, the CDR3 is TGTGCCAGCAGTGCGTACAGGGTGTTGGGGGACACTGAAGCTTTCTTT.

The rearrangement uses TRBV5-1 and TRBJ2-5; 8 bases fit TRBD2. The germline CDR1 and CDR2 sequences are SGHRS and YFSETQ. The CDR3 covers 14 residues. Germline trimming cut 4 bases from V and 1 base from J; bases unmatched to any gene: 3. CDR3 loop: CASSAGGVQETQYF. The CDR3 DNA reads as TGCGCCAGCAGCGCCGGGGGGGTCCAAGAGACCCAGTACTTC.

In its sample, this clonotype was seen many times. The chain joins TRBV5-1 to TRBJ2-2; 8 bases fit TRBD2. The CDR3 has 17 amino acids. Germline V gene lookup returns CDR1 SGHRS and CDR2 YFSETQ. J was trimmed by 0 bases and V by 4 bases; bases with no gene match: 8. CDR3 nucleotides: TGCGCCAGCAGCCCGTGGGGACTAGGTACGAACACCGGGGAGCTGTTTTTT. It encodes CASSPWGLGTNTGELFF.

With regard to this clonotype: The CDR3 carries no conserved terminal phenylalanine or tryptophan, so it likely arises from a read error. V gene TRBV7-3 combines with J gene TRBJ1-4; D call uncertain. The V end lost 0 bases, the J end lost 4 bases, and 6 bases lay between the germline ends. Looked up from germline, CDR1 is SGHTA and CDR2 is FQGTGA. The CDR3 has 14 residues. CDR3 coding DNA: TGTGCCAGCAGCTTAACCGTTAATAATGAAAAACTGTTTGTT. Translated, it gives CASSLTVNNEKLFV.